The 27 T cell receptor beta chains in this list originate from one sample, sequenced in a study of beta chain features in type 1 diabetes. The investigators reverse transcribed all of the isolated RNA, so they sequenced expressed TCRB transcripts. Generated by immunoSEQ multiplex PCR, the TCRdb table keeps only in-frame clones and is missing some. The table has hundreds of thousands of clones, around 8% seen once. Sequenced sample: central memory CD4+ T cells from blood. These receptors came from a woman in her late teens or twenties in good health.

The J gene is TRBJ2-1, the V gene TRBV10-3, with 12 bases lining up with TRBD2. V dropped 6 bases and J dropped 0; count of bases not matched to a gene: 9. The germline CDR1 and CDR2 sequences are ENHRY and SYGVKD. CDR3 length: 18 residues. The CDR3 DNA reads as TGTGCCATCAGCTCACTAGCGGGAGGCATAAGCTCCTACAATGAGCAGTTCTTC. Encoded protein: CAISSLAGGISSYNEQFF.

This clone was observed a handful of times. The V call is TRBV7-9, the J call TRBJ1-5, with 12 positions matching TRBD1. The CDR3 runs 17 residues. Germline V lookup: CDR1 SEHNR, CDR2 FQNEAQ (reference sequence). The V segment lost 4 bases and the J segment 2 bases; nucleotides outside the gene matches: 6. CDR3 bases: TGTGCCAGCAGCTCGGGACAGGGGGCAGGGGGCAATCAGCCCCAGCATTTT. This sequence encodes CASSSGQGAGGNQPQHF.

As regards this clone: Compared with germline, one end of the junction differs, possibly owing to a read error. The rearrangement links TRBV7-2 to TRBJ2-5, with 10 bases aligning to TRBD2. This CDR3 comprises 15 residues. Germline-derived CDR1 and CDR2 are SGHTA and FQGNSA. For the CDR3, the DNA is TGTGCCAGCAGCTCCTCAACTAGCGGGACCCTCGGCGGAAACTTC. Translating it yields CASSSSTSGTLGGNF.

In this sample, this clone turned up a few times. V is TRBV7-6 and J is TRBJ2-5; TRBD2 matches at 12 bases. The better agreement between TRBJ2-7 and the DNA end casts doubt on the J call. This CDR3 comprises 16 residues. Germline V gene sequence: CDR1 SGHVS, CDR2 FNYEAQ. CDR3 sequence: CASSLLGLAGRDEQYF. The CDR3 region has the DNA TGTGCCAGCAGCTTACTTGGACTAGCGGGACGGGACGAGCAGTACTTC.

CDR3 in DNA: TGTGCCAGCAGCCGGGACTACTCTCATTACGAGCAGTACTTC. It is translated as CASSRDYSHYEQYF. The chain uses TRBV7-2 and TRBJ2-7, with 7 bases that match TRBD2. Unmatched junction bases numbered 8, after V lost 5 bases and J lost 4 bases. The CDR3 sequence is 14 residues long. CDR1 and CDR2 from the germline V gene are SGHTA and FQGNSA.

This clone was recorded many times. J is TRBJ2-1 and V is TRBV7-9; D unresolved. The CDR3 spans 12 residues. Germline V gene sequence: CDR1 SEHNR, CDR2 FQNEAQ (reference sequence). V lost 8 bases and J lost 8, with 13 bases in between. CDR3 loop: CASYNILDEQFF. In nucleotides, the CDR3 is TGTGCCAGCTACAATATCCTCGATGAGCAGTTCTTC.

This clone was seen repeatedly, ten times or more. This rearrangement joins TRBV19 to TRBJ2-5; no clear D. Germline V gene lookup returns CDR1 LNHDA and CDR2 SQIVND (reference sequence). This CDR3 has 11 residues. The CDR3 here is CASGWGETQYF. CDR3 in DNA: TGTGCTTCCGGGTGGGGAGAGACCCAGTACTTC.

This clone was observed a few times. The chain recombines TRBV5-5 with TRBJ2-6; tentatively, D is TRBD1 (6 bases). CDR1 SGHKS and CDR2 YYEKEE come from the germline V gene (reference sequence). This CDR3 region has 15 residues. Trimming removed 4 bases at V and 4 bases at J, with 12 bases between. CDR3 region: CASSHAGTGANVLTF. CDR3 in DNA: TGTGCCAGCAGCCATGCTGGGACAGGGGCCAACGTCCTGACTTTC.

This clone showed up just a few times. The rearrangement joins TRBV9 to TRBJ2-3; 11 positions agree with TRBD2. Trimming took 0 bases from V and 5 from J; bases not matched to a gene: 8. The CDR3 is 17 residues long. Per germline, CDR1 SGDLS and CDR2 YYNGEE. In nucleotides, the CDR3 is TGTGCCAGCAGCGTAGGGGTAGCGGGAGGGCAAGTAGATACGCAGTATTTT. It specifies CASSVGVAGGQVDTQYF. Based on the CDR3 plus reference TRBV9 and TRBJ2-3, the full variable domain is DSGVTQTPKHLITATGQRVTLRCSPRSGDLSVYWYQQSLDQGLQFLIQYYNGEERAKGNILERFSAQQFPDLHSELNLSSLELGDSALYFCASSVGVAGGQVDTQYFGPGTRLTVL.

The sample holds a few counts of this clone. V usage is TRBV7-8 and J usage is TRBJ1-5; the D is unclear. CDR1 SGHVS and CDR2 FQNEAQ come from the germline V gene. V lost 5 bases to trimming and J lost 0 bases, with 17 bases between them. The CDR3 has 17 amino acids. In DNA, the CDR3 is TGTGCCAGCAGCCCCGACACCGGGTCGGATAGCAATCAGCCCCAGCATTTT. It yields the protein CASSPDTGSDSNQPQHF.

This clone was seen a handful of times. The chain recombines TRBV5-1 with TRBJ2-7; the D call may be TRBD1 or TRBD2 (5 bases each). Germline loops: CDR1 SGHRS, CDR2 YFSETQ. CDR3 length: 15 amino acids. V was clipped by 0 bases and J by 2 bases, with 12 bases between them. CDR3 loop: CASSLEWGRTYEQYF. DNA of the CDR3: TGCGCCAGCAGCTTGGAATGGGGACGGACCTACGAGCAGTACTTC.

This chain connects TRBV29-1 to TRBJ2-7; D gene unclear. The length of the CDR3 is 13 residues. Trimming took off 4 bases at V and 2 bases at J, with 12 bases between the two ends. Germline values: CDR1 SQVTM, CDR2 ANQGSEA. The CDR3 reads CSVAGRLAYEQYF. The CDR3 DNA sequence: TGCAGCGTTGCGGGTCGGCTAGCCTACGAGCAGTACTTC.

In its sample, this clone was seen a few times. The chain recombines TRBV7-2 with TRBJ2-5, with TRBD2 as a possible D gene (6 bases). CDR3 length: 15 amino acids. CDR1 and CDR2 (germline): SGHTA, FQGNSA. Trimming shortened V by 1 base and J by 2 bases, and 11 bases separated the two germline ends. The CDR3 coding sequence is TGTGCCAGCAGCTTAGTGGGGGGAGTGCAAGAGACCCAGTACTTC. It encodes CASSLVGGVQETQYF.

This chain links TRBV29-1 with TRBJ1-2; 10 positions agree with TRBD1. The ends lost 4 bases at V and 3 bases at J; junction bases unmatched: 5. The CDR3 runs to 14 residues. The germline V gene encodes CDR1 SQVTM and CDR2 ANQGSEA. CDR3 amino acids: CSVAGTGVDYGYTF. The CDR3 nucleotides are TGCAGCGTTGCGGGGACAGGGGTGGACTATGGCTACACCTTC.

The V gene is TRBV21-1, the J gene TRBJ1-2; the table assigns TRBD1, which was not confirmed against the DNA. TRBV21-1 is deemed a pseudogene. The CDR3 extends over 15 amino acids. The CDR3 sequence: CASSSTGQYLYGYTF. DNA for the CDR3: TGTGCCAGCAGTTCCACGGGACAGTATCTCTATGGCTACACCTTC.

The chain is built from TRBV19 and TRBJ2-6, with 9 bases matching TRBD2. Germline V gene sequence: CDR1 LNHDA, CDR2 SQIVND (reference sequence). V shed 9 bases, J shed 0 bases, and the junction held 12 bases outside the gene matches. This CDR3 is built from 18 residues. The CDR3 bases are TGTGCCAGCAGCCACTTTTTTAGCGGGAGCTCTGGGGCCAACGTCCTGACTTTC. Protein: CASSHFFSGSSGANVLTF.

This clone was detected only a few times. The CDR3 region has the DNA TGTGCCAGCAGTTTTCAGGGATTGAGGGACTACGAGCAGTACTTC. This gives the protein CASSFQGLRDYEQYF. The V gene is TRBV27, the J gene TRBJ2-7; D tentatively reads TRBD1 or TRBD2 (5 bases each). Per the germline V gene, CDR1 is MNHEY and CDR2 is SMNVEV (reference sequence). Deletions cut 3 bases from V and 3 bases from J, with 15 bases between. The CDR3 covers 15 residues.

With respect to this clone: Other DNA sequences in the sample encode the same CDR3. This chain uses TRBV6-5 with TRBJ1-2; no definite D call. V was shortened by 6 bases and J by 2 bases, with 13 bases between the two germline ends. Per germline, CDR1 MNHEY and CDR2 SVGAGI. CDR3 length: 14 residues. The CDR3 here is CASSSQQTNYGYTF. CDR3 coding DNA: TGTGCCAGCAGCTCGCAACAAACGAACTATGGCTACACCTTC.

This clone was observed a few times. The V gene is TRBV7-8, the J gene TRBJ1-3; the D is unclear. The CDR3 is 17 residues long. Trimming pared 1 base from V and 0 bases from J, leaving 13 bases between. CDR1 SGHVS and CDR2 FQNEAQ come from the germline V gene. CDR3 protein: CASSLGLSVFSGNTIYF. The CDR3 DNA reads as TGTGCCAGCAGCTTAGGTTTATCGGTTTTCTCTGGAAACACCATATATTTT.

This clone was detected only a few times. The CDR3 region is CASSYPGRNYGYTF. CDR3 bases: TGTGCCAGCAGTTACCCAGGGCGTAACTATGGCTACACCTTC. The J gene is TRBJ1-2, the V gene TRBV6-6, with D perhaps matching TRBD1 (5 bases). The CDR3 sequence is 14 residues long. The V end lost 2 bases, the J end lost 1 base, and 8 bases lay between the germline ends. The germline gives CDR1 MNHNY, CDR2 SVGAGI (reference sequence).

This clone turned up a few times. The genes are TRBV7-2 and TRBJ1-1, with D possibly TRBD1 on 5 matching bases. Trimming took off 3 bases at V and 3 bases at J, with 8 bases between the two ends. There are 13 residues in the CDR3. CDR1 SGHTA and CDR2 FQGNSA come from the germline V gene. CDR3 protein: CASSFGGDTEAFF. CDR3 nucleotides: TGTGCCAGCAGCTTCGGGGGGGACACTGAAGCTTTCTTT.

This clone came up a few times. This chain links TRBV6-5 with TRBJ2-7; TRBD2 might be the D (6 bases). The CDR3 runs to 15 residues. Per the germline V gene, CDR1 is MNHEY and CDR2 is SVGAGI. V lost 0 bases to trimming and J lost 2 bases, with 11 bases between them. The DNA for the CDR3 is TGTGCCAGCAGTTACTCGCGGAGGGGCACCTACGAGCAGTACTTC. Translation gives CASSYSRRGTYEQYF.

The sample holds a few counts of this clone. The chain uses TRBV9 and TRBJ2-7; 14 bases map to TRBD2. Germline lookup yields CDR1 SGDLS and CDR2 YYNGEE. This CDR3 is built from 15 residues. V trimming: 4 bases; J trimming: 6 bases; junction bases outside the gene matches: 6. The CDR3 nucleotides are TGTGCCAGCAGCCCCCAAGGACTAGCGGGAGGCGAGCAGTACTTC. Translation gives CASSPQGLAGGEQYF.

Notes on this clone: This specimen includes other DNA sequences encoding the same CDR3. The V gene is TRBV29-1, the J gene TRBJ2-6; 8 positions agree with TRBD2. J gave up 0 bases and V 5 bases, and 0 bases lay outside the gene matches. The germline V gene has CDR1 SQVTM and CDR2 ANQGSEA. CDR3 length: 14 amino acids. The CDR3 spells CSVRGGSGANVLTF. DNA of the CDR3: TGCAGCGTTCGGGGGGGCTCTGGGGCCAACGTCCTGACTTTC.

The J gene is TRBJ2-1, the V gene TRBV5-6; 11 positions match TRBD2. This CDR3 has 16 amino acids. V lost 3 bases to trimming and J lost 4 bases; unmatched junction nucleotides: 6. Looked up from germline, CDR1 is SGHDT and CDR2 is YYEEEE. CDR3 bases: TGTGCCAGCAGCTCCACTGTAGCGGGAGGGTACAATGAGCAGTTCTTC. Translated, it gives CASSSTVAGGYNEQFF.

This clone was seen a handful of times. The J gene is TRBJ2-5, the V gene TRBV7-8; 10 bases map to TRBD2. Germline V gene data show CDR1 as SGHVS and CDR2 as FQNEAQ. The V gene end was trimmed by 0 bases and the J gene end by 5 bases; junction bases not matched to a gene: 3. This CDR3 has 15 amino acids. CDR3 bases: TGTGCCAGCAGCTTAGCTAGCGGGAGGAGGGAGACCCAGTACTTC. Translated, it gives CASSLASGRRETQYF.

The V gene is TRBV4-3, the J gene TRBJ2-3; weak D call: TRBD2 (5 bases). V dropped 0 bases and J dropped 5 bases, with 12 bases sitting between them. Germline V gives CDR1 LGHNA, CDR2 YSLEER. The CDR3 contains 15 residues. CDR3 residues: CASSQERRWGDTQYF. In nucleotides, the CDR3 is TGCGCCAGCAGCCAAGAGAGGAGGTGGGGAGATACGCAGTATTTT.